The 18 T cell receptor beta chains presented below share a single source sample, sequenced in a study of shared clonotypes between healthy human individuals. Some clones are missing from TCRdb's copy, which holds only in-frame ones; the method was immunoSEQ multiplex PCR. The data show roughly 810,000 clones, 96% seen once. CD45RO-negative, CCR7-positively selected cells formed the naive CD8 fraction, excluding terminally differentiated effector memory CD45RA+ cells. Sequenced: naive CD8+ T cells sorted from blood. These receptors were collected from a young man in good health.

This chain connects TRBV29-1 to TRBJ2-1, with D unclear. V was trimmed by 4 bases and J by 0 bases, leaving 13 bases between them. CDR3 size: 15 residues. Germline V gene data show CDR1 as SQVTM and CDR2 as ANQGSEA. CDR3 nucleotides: TGCAGCGTTGCCGGCGTACCGAGCTCCTACAATGAGCAGTTCTTC. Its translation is CSVAGVPSSYNEQFF.

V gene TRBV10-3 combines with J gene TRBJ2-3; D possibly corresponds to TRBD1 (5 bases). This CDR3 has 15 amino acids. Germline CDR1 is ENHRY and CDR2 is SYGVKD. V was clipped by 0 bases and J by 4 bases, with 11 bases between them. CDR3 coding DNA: TGTGCCATCAGTGAGTCAGGGGCGCCGTCAGATACGCAGTATTTT. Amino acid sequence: CAISESGAPSDTQYF.

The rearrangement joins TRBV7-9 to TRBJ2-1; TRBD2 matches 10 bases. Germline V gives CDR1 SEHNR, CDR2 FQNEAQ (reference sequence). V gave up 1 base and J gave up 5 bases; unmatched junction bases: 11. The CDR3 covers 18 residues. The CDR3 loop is CASSLVPSGRALDNEQFF. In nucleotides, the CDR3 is TGTGCCAGCAGCTTAGTTCCCAGCGGGAGGGCCTTGGACAATGAGCAGTTCTTC.

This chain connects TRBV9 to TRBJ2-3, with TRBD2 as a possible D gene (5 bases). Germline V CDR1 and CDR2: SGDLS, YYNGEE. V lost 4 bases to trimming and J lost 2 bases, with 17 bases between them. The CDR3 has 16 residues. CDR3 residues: CASSLEGLTFTDTQYF. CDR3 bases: TGTGCCAGCAGCCTCGAGGGCCTAACCTTCACAGATACGCAGTATTTT. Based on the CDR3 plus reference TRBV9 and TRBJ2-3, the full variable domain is DSGVTQTPKHLITATGQRVTLRCSPRSGDLSVYWYQQSLDQGLQFLIQYYNGEERAKGNILERFSAQQFPDLHSELNLSSLELGDSALYFCASSLEGLTFTDTQYFGPGTRLTVL.

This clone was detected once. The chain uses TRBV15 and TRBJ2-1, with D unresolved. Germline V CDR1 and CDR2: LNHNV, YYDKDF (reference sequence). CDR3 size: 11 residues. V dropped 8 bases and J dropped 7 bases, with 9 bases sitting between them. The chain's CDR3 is CATAGRNEQFF. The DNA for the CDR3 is TGTGCCACCGCAGGAAGGAATGAGCAGTTCTTC.

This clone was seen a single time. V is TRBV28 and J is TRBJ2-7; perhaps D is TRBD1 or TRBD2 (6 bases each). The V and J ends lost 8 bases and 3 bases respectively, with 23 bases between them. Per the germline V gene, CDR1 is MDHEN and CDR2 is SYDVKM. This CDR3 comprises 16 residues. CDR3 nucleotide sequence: TGTGCCAGCTCGTGGGGGGCAGGCCCAAGGGTCTACGAGCAGTACTTC. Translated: CASSWGAGPRVYEQYF.

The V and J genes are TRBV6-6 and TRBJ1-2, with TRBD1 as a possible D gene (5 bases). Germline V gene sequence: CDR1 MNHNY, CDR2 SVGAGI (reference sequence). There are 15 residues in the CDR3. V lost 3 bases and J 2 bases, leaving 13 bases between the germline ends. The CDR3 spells CASSYSSGANYGYTF. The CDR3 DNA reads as TGTGCCAGCAGTTATTCTTCCGGGGCCAACTATGGCTACACCTTC.

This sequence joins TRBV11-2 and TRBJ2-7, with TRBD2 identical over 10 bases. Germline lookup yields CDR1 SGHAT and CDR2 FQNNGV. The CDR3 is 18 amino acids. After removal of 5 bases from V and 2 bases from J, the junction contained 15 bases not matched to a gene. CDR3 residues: CASSPRRLAGDFTYEQYF. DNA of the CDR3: TGTGCCAGCAGCCCTAGGCGGCTAGCGGGAGACTTTACCTACGAGCAGTACTTC.

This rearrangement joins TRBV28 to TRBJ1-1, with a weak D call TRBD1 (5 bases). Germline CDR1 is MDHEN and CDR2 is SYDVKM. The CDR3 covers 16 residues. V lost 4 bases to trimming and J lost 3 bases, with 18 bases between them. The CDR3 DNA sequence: TGTGCCAGCAGTTACAACGTACAGGTTTCGGACACTGAAGCTTTCTTT. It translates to CASSYNVQVSDTEAFF.

CDR3 in amino acids: CASSLANRNFYGYTF. The CDR3 nucleotides are TGTGCCAGCAGCTTAGCGAACAGAAACTTCTATGGCTACACCTTC. This sequence joins TRBV7-9 and TRBJ1-2, with D uncertain. Between the trimmed V and J ends, which lost 0 bases and 4 bases, there was a span of 12 bases. The CDR3 sequence is 15 residues long. Germline V gene lookup returns CDR1 SEHNR and CDR2 FQNEAQ (reference sequence).

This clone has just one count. The CDR3 here is CASSQESSGAYNEQFF. In nucleotides, the CDR3 is TGTGCCAGCAGCCAAGAATCAAGCGGAGCCTACAATGAGCAGTTCTTC. The chain couples TRBV4-2 to TRBJ2-1; a possible D gene is TRBD2 (5 bases). CDR1 is LGHNA and CDR2 is YNFKEQ in the germline V gene. The CDR3 consists of 16 residues. The V gene lost 0 bases and the J gene lost 2 bases, with 11 bases spanning the gap.

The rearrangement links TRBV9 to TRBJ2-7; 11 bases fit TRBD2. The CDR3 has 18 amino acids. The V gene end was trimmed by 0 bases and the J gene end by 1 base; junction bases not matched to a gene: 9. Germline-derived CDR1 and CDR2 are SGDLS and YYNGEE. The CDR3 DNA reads TGTGCCAGCAGCGTAGTGGTGTATGGGACTAGCGGATCCTACGAGCAGTACTTC. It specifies CASSVVVYGTSGSYEQYF.

CDR3 sequence: CASSVEGGDTGELFF. The CDR3 DNA follows: TGTGCCAGCAGCGTAGAAGGAGGGGACACCGGGGAGCTGTTTTTT. This sequence joins TRBV9 and TRBJ2-2; a possible D gene is TRBD2 (6 bases). Deletions cut 0 bases from V and 3 bases from J, with 9 bases between. The CDR3 consists of 15 residues. Germline V gives CDR1 SGDLS, CDR2 YYNGEE.

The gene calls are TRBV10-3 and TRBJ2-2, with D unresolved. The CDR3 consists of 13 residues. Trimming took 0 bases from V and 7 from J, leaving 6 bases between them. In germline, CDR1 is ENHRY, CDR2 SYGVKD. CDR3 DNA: TGTGCCATCAGTGAGTCCAGTGGCGGGGAGCTGTTTTTT. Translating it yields CAISESSGGELFF.

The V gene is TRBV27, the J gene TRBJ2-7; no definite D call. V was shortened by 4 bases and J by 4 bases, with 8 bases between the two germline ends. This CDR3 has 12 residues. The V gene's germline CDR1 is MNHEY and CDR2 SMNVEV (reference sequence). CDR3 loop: CASSSAGYEQYF. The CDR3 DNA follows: TGTGCCAGCAGTTCAGCCGGATACGAGCAGTACTTC.

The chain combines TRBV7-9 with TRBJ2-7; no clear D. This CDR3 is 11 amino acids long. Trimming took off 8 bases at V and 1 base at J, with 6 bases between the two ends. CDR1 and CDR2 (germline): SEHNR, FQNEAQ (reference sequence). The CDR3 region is CASENSYEQYF. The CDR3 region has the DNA TGTGCCAGCGAAAATTCCTACGAGCAGTACTTC.

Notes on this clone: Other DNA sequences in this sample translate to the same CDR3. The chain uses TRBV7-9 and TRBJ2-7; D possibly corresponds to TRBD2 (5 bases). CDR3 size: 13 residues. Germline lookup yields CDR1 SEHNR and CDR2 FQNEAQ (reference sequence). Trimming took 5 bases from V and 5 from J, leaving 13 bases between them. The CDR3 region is CASSPRGGDEQYF. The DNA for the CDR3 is TGTGCCAGCAGCCCCCGCGGAGGCGACGAGCAGTACTTC.

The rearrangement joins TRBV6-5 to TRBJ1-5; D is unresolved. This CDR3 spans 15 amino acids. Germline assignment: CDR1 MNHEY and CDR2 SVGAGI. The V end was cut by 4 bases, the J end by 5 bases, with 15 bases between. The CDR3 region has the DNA TGTGCCAGCAGTTTAGCAGATCCCCAATATCAGCCCCAGCATTTT. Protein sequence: CASSLADPQYQPQHF.